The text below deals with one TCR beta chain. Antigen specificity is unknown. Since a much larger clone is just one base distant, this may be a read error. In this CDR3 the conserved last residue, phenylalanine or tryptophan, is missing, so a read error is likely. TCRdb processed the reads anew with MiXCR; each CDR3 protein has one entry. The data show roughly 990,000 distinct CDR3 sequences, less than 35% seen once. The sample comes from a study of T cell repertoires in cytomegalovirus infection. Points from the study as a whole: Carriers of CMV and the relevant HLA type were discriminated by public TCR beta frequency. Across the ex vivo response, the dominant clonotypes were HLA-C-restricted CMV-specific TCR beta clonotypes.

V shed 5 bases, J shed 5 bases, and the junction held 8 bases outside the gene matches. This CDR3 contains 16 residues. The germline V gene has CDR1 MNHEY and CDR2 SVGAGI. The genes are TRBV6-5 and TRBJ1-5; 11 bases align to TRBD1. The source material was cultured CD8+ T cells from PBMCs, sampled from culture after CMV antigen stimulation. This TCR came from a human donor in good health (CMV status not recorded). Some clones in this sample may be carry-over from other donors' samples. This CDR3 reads CASSRRDRGSDQPQHY. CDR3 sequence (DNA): TGTGCCAGCAGTAGAAGGGACAGGGGGTCTGATCAGCCCCAGCATTAT.